This T cell receptor beta chain originates from a study of cytomegalovirus exposure and HLA in healthy donors. PCR involved 60 Vbeta and 13 Jbeta primers. Assay used: immunoSEQ multiplex PCR; TCRdb lists only in-frame clones, some missing. Among approximately 130,000 clones, 64% were seen once, and the ten largest hold under 2.5%. To note about this clone: The antigen remains unidentified.

Whole-study findings and limits: Immune exposure was documented only through CMV serostatus. On later analysis, the bulk of CMV-associated TCR beta chains appeared to be HLA-restricted. TRBV6-2, TRBV6-3 and some other V segments were unresolvable in 87-base-pair reads.

The germline CDR1 and CDR2 sequences are SGDLS and YYNGEE. Trimming cost V 4 bases and J 0 bases, with 13 bases left between them. CDR3 length equals 16 residues. Material for sequencing was PBMCs. This sequence originates from a woman aged 35 to 49 in good health and CMV-seronegative. The genes are TRBV9 and TRBJ1-4, with D possibly being TRBD1 (6 bases). The CDR3, as DNA: TGTGCCAGCAGCCGGACCGGGACAACAACTAATGAAAAACTGTTTTTT. Its protein is CASSRTGTTTNEKLFF.